The 27 T cell receptor beta chains given below trace back to one sample, sequenced in a study of vaccination and CD4 T cells after COVID-19. Specified treatment: 10-day PBMC culture with coronavirus spike peptide pools or control peptides (ViraFEST assay). The antigens of these receptors remain unknown. Once obtained from cultured CD4+ T cells, the DNA was sequenced using the Oncomine TCR Beta short-read assay. TCRdb used MiXCR to reprocess the PCR reads, holding one entry per CDR3 protein. The table shows over 14,000 distinct CDR3 sequences, with 50% to 55% occurring only once. Material for sequencing was CD4+ T cells from blood, cultured in vitro. These receptors all stem from a human donor who had recovered from COVID-19.

This clonotype was seen more than once but under ten times. The rearrangement uses TRBV19 and TRBJ1-6, with 9 positions matching TRBD1. The CDR3 loop spans 15 amino acids. The trim removed 6 bases at V and 5 bases at J, leaving 5 bases unmatched. Germline CDR1 reads LNHDA; CDR2 reads SQIVND (reference sequence). The DNA for the CDR3 is TGTGCCAGTAGACTGGACAGGGGAAATAATTCACCCCTCCACTTT. Its protein is CASRLDRGNNSPLHF.

The chain carries TRBV30 and TRBJ2-7, with a tentative D call TRBD1 (6 bases). Deletions cut 3 bases from V and 4 bases from J, with 13 bases between. This CDR3 contains 13 residues. CDR1 is GTSNPN and CDR2 is SVGIG in the germline V gene (reference sequence). The CDR3 here is CAWSVRGPYEQYF. DNA for the CDR3: TGTGCCTGGAGCGTCAGGGGACCTTACGAGCAGTACTTC.

The chain is built from TRBV30 and TRBJ2-5; 12 bases line up with TRBD1. Germline-derived CDR1 and CDR2 are GTSNPN and SVGIG (reference sequence). V shed 4 bases and J 4 bases; nucleotides not matched to a gene: 7. There are 15 residues in the CDR3. Written as DNA, the CDR3 is TGTGCCTGGAACGACGGGACAGGGGGCTTAGAGACCCAGTACTTC. Encoded protein: CAWNDGTGGLETQYF.

The chain uses TRBV6-5 and TRBJ1-1, with no clear D. There are 14 residues in the CDR3. Trimming removed 0 bases at V and 6 bases at J, with 11 bases between. From germline, CDR1 is MNHEY and CDR2 SVGAGI. CDR3 sequence: CASSYSRELAEAFF. The CDR3 DNA reads TGTGCCAGCAGTTACTCGAGGGAATTGGCTGAAGCTTTCTTT.

The CDR3, as DNA: TGTGCCAGCAGCCAAGGGACAGACAACACTGAAGCTTTCTTT. This codes for CASSQGTDNTEAFF. V usage is TRBV3-1 and J usage is TRBJ1-1, with D perhaps TRBD1 (6 bases). The length of the CDR3 is 14 residues. Trimming left V 1 base short and J 2 bases short, with 8 bases between. In germline, CDR1 is LGHDT, CDR2 YNNKEL (reference sequence).

The V gene is TRBV6-1, the J gene TRBJ1-1; 7 bases are a match to TRBD1. The CDR3 totals 15 residues. Germline trimming cut 3 bases from V and 2 bases from J; bases unmatched to any gene: 6. Germline V CDR1 and CDR2: MNHNS, SASEGT. CDR3 amino acids: CASSDGGTANTEAFF. The DNA for the CDR3 is TGTGCCAGCAGTGATGGCGGGACAGCTAACACTGAAGCTTTCTTT.

This chain uses TRBV28 with TRBJ1-4; D uncertain. Trimming left V 5 bases short and J 8 bases short, with 6 bases between. The CDR3 is 11 amino acids. The germline V gene has CDR1 MDHEN and CDR2 SYDVKM. In nucleotides, the CDR3 is TGTGCCAGCAGTCCTTCCGAAAAACTGTTTTTT. Protein product: CASSPSEKLFF.

V is TRBV28 and J is TRBJ1-2; D gene uncertain. Germline V gives CDR1 MDHEN, CDR2 SYDVKM. V lost 3 bases and J 4 bases, leaving 9 bases between the germline ends. This CDR3 comprises 13 residues. The CDR3 nucleotides read TGTGCCAGCAGTTTTTCGGTCGCCTATGGCTACACCTTC. It specifies CASSFSVAYGYTF.

This clonotype came up a few times. The chain recombines TRBV3-1 with TRBJ1-5; TRBD1 is a possible D gene (5 bases). The CDR3 sequence is 12 residues long. Looked up from germline, CDR1 is LGHDT and CDR2 is YNNKEL (reference sequence). V was pared by 1 base and J by 13 bases, with 11 bases between. The CDR3: CASSQGGRNQHF. For the CDR3, the DNA is TGTGCCAGCAGCCAAGGGGGACGGAATCAGCATTTT.

The CDR3 DNA reads as TGTGCCAGCAGCTTGGCCGGGGGAACGAGAGCTCTCGAGCAGTACTTC. Translated: CASSLAGGTRALEQYF. The chain joins TRBV5-4 to TRBJ2-7; D might be TRBD2 (6 bases). This CDR3 is built from 16 residues. Per germline, CDR1 SGHNT and CDR2 YYREEE (reference sequence). The V end lost 0 bases, the J end lost 6 bases, and 19 bases lay between the germline ends.

The chain employs TRBV27 and TRBJ2-7, with unresolved D. Trimming left V 6 bases short and J 2 bases short, with 11 bases between. Germline values: CDR1 MNHEY, CDR2 SMNVEV (reference sequence). The CDR3 is made up of 13 amino acids. CDR3 in amino acids: CASSSRRTYEQYF. CDR3 nucleotide sequence: TGTGCCAGCAGCTCCCGTAGGACCTACGAGCAGTACTTC.

The chain has TRBV12-3 or TRBV12-4 and TRBJ2-4; 7 nucleotides match TRBD1. The CDR3 covers 13 residues. V trimming: 6 bases; J trimming: 6 bases; junction bases outside the gene matches: 5. The CDR3 protein is CASSEGARNIQYF. DNA of the CDR3: TGTGCCAGCAGCGAGGGGGCGAGAAACATTCAGTACTTC.

The genes are TRBV7-8 and TRBJ1-2; 7 nucleotides line up with TRBD1. Germline V CDR1 and CDR2: SGHVS, FQNEAQ. This CDR3 has 15 amino acids. The V gene end was trimmed by 5 bases and the J gene end by 8 bases; junction bases not matched to a gene: 14. CDR3 in DNA: TGTGCCAGCAGCCCCCGGGACAGCAGAGGCGGGGGCTACACCTTC. Protein product: CASSPRDSRGGGYTF.

The V gene is TRBV5-1, the J gene TRBJ1-6; D unclear. V gave up 0 bases and J gave up 7 bases, with 8 bases separating them. Looked up from germline, CDR1 is SGHRS and CDR2 is YFSETQ. The CDR3 runs to 14 residues. The CDR3 loop reads CASSLGTENSPLHF. CDR3 bases: TGCGCCAGCAGCTTGGGGACGGAGAATTCACCCCTCCACTTT.

This clonotype was observed a handful of times. This chain links TRBV28 with TRBJ1-1; perhaps TRBD1 as D (5 bases). The CDR3 contains 15 residues. Germline CDR1 MDHEN, CDR2 SYDVKM. V was pared by 5 bases and J by 1 base, with 14 bases between. DNA for the CDR3: TGTGCCAGCAGTCTGGGGGGTGTTTCGAACACTGAAGCTTTCTTT. Residues: CASSLGGVSNTEAFF.

The chain links TRBV20-1 to TRBJ2-5; tentatively, D is TRBD1 (6 bases). The CDR3 runs 12 residues. V gave up 8 bases and J gave up 2 bases, with 12 bases separating them. Germline V CDR1 and CDR2: DFQATT, SNEGSKA (reference sequence). CDR3 DNA sequence: TGCAGTATCGGGACATCACAAGAGACCCAGTACTTC. Amino acid sequence: CSIGTSQETQYF.

This chain joins TRBV10-3 and TRBJ2-3; 7 bases map to TRBD2. From germline, CDR1 is ENHRY and CDR2 SYGVKD. The V and J ends lost 4 bases and 1 base, in that order; junction bases with no gene match: 11. The CDR3 totals 17 residues. Here the CDR3 DNA reads TGTGCCATCAGTGGACGCGGGAGCGCTGTGGGCACAGATACGCAGTATTTT. This sequence encodes CAISGRGSAVGTDTQYF.

The rearrangement links TRBV18 to TRBJ2-5; TRBD1 matches 10 bases. This CDR3 region has 15 residues. Germline-derived CDR1 and CDR2 are KGHSH and LQKENI. Germline trimming cut 3 bases from V and 3 bases from J; bases unmatched to any gene: 4. In DNA form, the CDR3 reads TGTGCCAGCTCACCCCCGGGACAGGGGAAAGAGACCCAGTACTTC. Protein: CASSPPGQGKETQYF.

This sequence joins TRBV6-1 and TRBJ2-2; either TRBD1 or TRBD2 may fit D (5 bases each). Trimming removed 7 bases at V and 2 bases at J, with 11 bases between. CDR1 is MNHNS and CDR2 is SASEGT in the germline V gene. This CDR3 is 14 amino acids long. CDR3: CASNAGRNTGELFF. For the CDR3, the DNA is TGTGCCAGCAACGCAGGGAGAAACACCGGGGAGCTGTTTTTT.

The chain carries TRBV28 and TRBJ1-1; no firm D call. The CDR3 loop spans 12 amino acids. V lost 8 bases and J lost 0, with 7 bases in between. Germline values: CDR1 MDHEN, CDR2 SYDVKM. The CDR3 DNA follows: TGTGCCAGCTTGGGGATGAACACTGAAGCTTTCTTT. It encodes CASLGMNTEAFF.

This clonotype came up a few times. At one of its ends the junction is not consistent with the germline gene, which may arise from a read error. The chain recombines TRBV2 with TRBJ2-7, with D perhaps TRBD1 or TRBD2 (5 bases each). CDR3 size: 16 residues. Germline values: CDR1 SNHLY, CDR2 FYNNEI. CDR3 amino acids: CASSPGPARASYGQYF. The CDR3 DNA reads TGTGCCAGCAGTCCGGGGCCCGCCCGCGCCTCCTACGGGCAGTACTTC.

CDR3: CASISGSGNTIYF. In DNA, the CDR3 is TGTGCCAGCATCAGTGGGTCGGGAAACACCATATATTTT. The chain employs TRBV6-1 and TRBJ1-3; no clear D. CDR1 and CDR2 from the germline V gene are MNHNS and SASEGT. Trimming pared 7 bases from V and 4 bases from J, leaving 11 bases between. This CDR3 is 13 amino acids long.

This clonotype was detected a few times. V and J are TRBV20-1 and TRBJ1-4, with D possibly being TRBD1 (5 bases). The CDR3 loop spans 13 amino acids. Germline V CDR1 and CDR2: DFQATT, SNEGSKA (reference sequence). Between the trimmed V and J ends, which lost 6 bases and 7 bases, there was a span of 15 bases. This CDR3 is CSATQGGSEKLFF. The CDR3 coding sequence is TGCAGTGCGACTCAGGGAGGGAGTGAAAAACTGTTTTTT.

This sequence joins TRBV20-1 and TRBJ2-7; the match to TRBD2 covers 15 bases. This CDR3 region has 15 residues. V was clipped by 6 bases and J by 2 bases; unmatched bases: 5. CDR1 DFQATT and CDR2 SNEGSKA come from the germline V gene (reference sequence). CDR3 region: CSATGTSGGTYEQYF. The CDR3 region has the DNA TGCAGTGCCACCGGGACTAGCGGGGGGACCTACGAGCAGTACTTC.

The chain links TRBV10-3 to TRBJ2-1; 8 nucleotides agree with TRBD1. The CDR3 loop spans 15 amino acids. Germline-derived CDR1 and CDR2 are ENHRY and SYGVKD. V was clipped by 1 base and J by 4 bases; unmatched bases: 3. As DNA, the CDR3 is TGTGCCATCAGTGAGTTCAGGGGGCAATACAATGAGCAGTTCTTC. This encodes CAISEFRGQYNEQFF.

The sample holds a few counts of this clonotype. The V gene is TRBV19, the J gene TRBJ1-2; 10 nucleotides agree with TRBD1. Germline V gives CDR1 LNHDA, CDR2 SQIVND (reference sequence). J was trimmed by 8 bases and V by 3 bases; bases with no gene match: 9. The CDR3 covers 15 residues. CDR3 sequence: CASSIPGQGEEGYTF. The CDR3 DNA is TGTGCCAGTAGTATTCCCGGACAGGGGGAAGAAGGCTACACCTTC.

This clonotype was detected a few times. The rearrangement uses TRBV6-5 and TRBJ2-7; 7 bases agree with TRBD1. This CDR3 has 15 amino acids. V lost 2 bases and J lost 0; bases outside the gene matches: 4. Germline V gene data show CDR1 as MNHEY and CDR2 as SVGAGI. CDR3: CASSYEPGGSYEQYF. In nucleotides, the CDR3 is TGTGCCAGCAGTTACGAACCAGGGGGCTCCTACGAGCAGTACTTC.